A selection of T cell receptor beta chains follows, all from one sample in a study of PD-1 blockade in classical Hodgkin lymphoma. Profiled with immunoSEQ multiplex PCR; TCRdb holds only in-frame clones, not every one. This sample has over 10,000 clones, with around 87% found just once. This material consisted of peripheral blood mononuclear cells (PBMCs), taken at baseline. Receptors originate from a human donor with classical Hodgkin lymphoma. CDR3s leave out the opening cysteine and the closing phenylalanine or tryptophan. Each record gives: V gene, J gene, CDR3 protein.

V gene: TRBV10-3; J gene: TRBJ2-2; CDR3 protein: AKQGNTGELF
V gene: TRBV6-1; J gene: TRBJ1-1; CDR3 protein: ASSAWTGANTEAF
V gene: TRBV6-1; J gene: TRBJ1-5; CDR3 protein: ASSREDSDNQPQH
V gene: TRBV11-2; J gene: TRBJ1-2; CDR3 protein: ASSLGPGASNNYGYT
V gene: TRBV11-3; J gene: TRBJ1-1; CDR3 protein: ASSLTAANTEAF
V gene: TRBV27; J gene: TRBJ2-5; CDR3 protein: ASSLRLAGGPRETQY
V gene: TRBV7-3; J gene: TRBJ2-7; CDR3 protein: ASSPQGAGEQY
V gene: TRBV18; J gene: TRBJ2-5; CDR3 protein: ASSPPRIGGPRETQY
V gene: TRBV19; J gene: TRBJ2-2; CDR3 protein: ASSIDPGALAVNTGELF
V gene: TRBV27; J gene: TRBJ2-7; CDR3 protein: ATGRFLSYEQY
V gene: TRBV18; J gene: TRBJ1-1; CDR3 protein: ASSPQGRDTEAF
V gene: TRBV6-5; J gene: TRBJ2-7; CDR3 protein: ASSYGAEREQY
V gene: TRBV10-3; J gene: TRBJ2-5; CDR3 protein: AISVQGAEETQY
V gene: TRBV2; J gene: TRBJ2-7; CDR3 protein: ASNLRGLSYEQY
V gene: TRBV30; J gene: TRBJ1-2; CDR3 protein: AWDSRRGYT
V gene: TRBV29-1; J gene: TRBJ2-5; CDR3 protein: SVPGRGETQY
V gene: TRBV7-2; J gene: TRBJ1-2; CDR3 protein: ASSPDGGRNGYT
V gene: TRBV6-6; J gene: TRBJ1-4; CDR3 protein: ASSYVRDSEKLF
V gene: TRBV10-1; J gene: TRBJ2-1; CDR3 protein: ASSEGQYNEQF
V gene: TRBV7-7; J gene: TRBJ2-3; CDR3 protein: ASSLLGFPAQY
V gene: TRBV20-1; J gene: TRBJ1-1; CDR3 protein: SASPREVGF
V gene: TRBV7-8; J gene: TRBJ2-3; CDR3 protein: ASSPNRGDTQY
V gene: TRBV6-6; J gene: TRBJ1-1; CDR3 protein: ASSYSREEAF
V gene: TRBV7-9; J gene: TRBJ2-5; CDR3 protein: ASSTTSGGAQETQY
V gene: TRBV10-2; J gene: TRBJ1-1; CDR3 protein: ASSDPLHMNTEAF
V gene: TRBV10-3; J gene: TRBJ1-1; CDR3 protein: ATQGPSGTEAF
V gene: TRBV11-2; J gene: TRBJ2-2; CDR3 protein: ASSLSGSPGELF
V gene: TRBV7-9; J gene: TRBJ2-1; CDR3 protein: ASSHWTSEIPPEQF
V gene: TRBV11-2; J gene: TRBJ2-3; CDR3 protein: ASSLGSSGPDTQY
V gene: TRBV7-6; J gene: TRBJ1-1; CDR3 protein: ASSLGPGGEAF
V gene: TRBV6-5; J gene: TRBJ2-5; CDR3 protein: ASSLWTSGSGETQY
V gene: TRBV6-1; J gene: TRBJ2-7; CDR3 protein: ASSEGYGTGVSEQY
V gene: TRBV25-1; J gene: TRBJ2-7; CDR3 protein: ASSESAGPYEQY
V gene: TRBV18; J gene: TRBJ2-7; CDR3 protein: ASSPGSSYEQY
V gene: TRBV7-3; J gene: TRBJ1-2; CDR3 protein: ASSPEGGLNYGYT
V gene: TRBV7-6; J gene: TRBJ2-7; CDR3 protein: ASSPGLAGTYEQY
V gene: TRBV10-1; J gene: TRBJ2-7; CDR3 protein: ASSATSGTEEQY
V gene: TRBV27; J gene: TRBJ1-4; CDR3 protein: ASSSTGAFYEKLF
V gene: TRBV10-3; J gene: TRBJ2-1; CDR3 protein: AISELAGDNEQF
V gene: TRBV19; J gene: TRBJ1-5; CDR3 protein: ASTRGEGGPQH